This TCR beta chain was captured by sequencing in a study of control samples from healthy donors and cancer patients. This clone has just a few counts. Assay used: immunoSEQ multiplex PCR; TCRdb lists only in-frame clones, some missing. Among roughly 370,000 clones listed, 75% to 95% were seen once. Germline CDR1 and CDR2: MDHEN and SYDVKM. Trimming pared 6 bases from V and 2 bases from J, leaving 13 bases between. This CDR3 has 14 amino acids. The genes are TRBV28 and TRBJ1-2; no clear D gene. This TCR came from a man in his forties with head and neck cancer. Sequences were obtained from PBMCs. The CDR3 spells CASSGPTVNYGYTF. As DNA, the CDR3 is TGTGCCAGCAGCGGACCGACGGTGAACTATGGCTACACCTTC.